The entry that follows covers one T cell receptor beta chain sequence. What it binds is unknown. The sample comes from a study of T cell responses to AZD1222 COVID-19 vaccine. The protocol was immunoSEQ multiplex PCR, while the TCRdb copy is restricted to in-frame clones and leaves out a portion. The sample has 150,000 to 200,000 clones, approximately 91% seen once. Study-wide results and limits: CD4 TCRs covered the whole spike, strongest at regions 160-218 and 743-854. Just six or seven AZD1222 recipients tested seropositive at baseline. A rise in Spike-specific TCR breadth and depth followed two AZD1222 doses. A reported finding is that nearly half of spike-specific TCRs target unmutated variant regions.

V was clipped by 1 base and J by 7 bases, with 8 bases between them. This CDR3 region has 13 residues. Germline CDR1 LGHDT, CDR2 YNNKEL (reference sequence). Sequencing used peripheral blood, obtained on day 0 of AZD1222 vaccination. The rearrangement links TRBV3-1 (or the pseudogene TRBV3-2) to TRBJ1-5; no definite D call. This TCR was sampled from an adult in good health. CDR3 nucleotide sequence: TGTGCCAGCAGCCAAGGGTCGGGGCAGCCCCAGCATTTT. It translates to CASSQGSGQPQHF.